This T cell receptor (beta chain) was captured by sequencing in a study of T cells in pancreatic ductal adenocarcinoma. Study results and caveats: No significant tumor-blood clonality difference; means were about 0.1 and 0.07.

Comments on this clone: No antigen is known for it.

Selected pancreatic ductal adenocarcinoma patients had undergone surgery without neoadjuvant therapy. Only in-frame clones appear in the TCRdb table, and some are missing; sequencing was by immunoSEQ multiplex PCR. The table lists 100,000 or so clones, about 95% of them singletons. The clonotype was recovered from a human donor with pancreatic ductal adenocarcinoma. Sequenced input: PBMCs.

For the CDR3, the DNA is TGTGCCAGCAGCTTCCGCTCGGGCCAGGGTATTACCTACGAGCAGTACTTC. This gives the protein CASSFRSGQGITYEQYF. V gene TRBV7-2 combines with J gene TRBJ2-7, with D tentatively TRBD1 (5 bases). This CDR3 contains 17 residues. Germline V gives CDR1 SGHTA, CDR2 FQGNSA. Trimming removed 3 bases at V and 2 bases at J, with 20 bases between.